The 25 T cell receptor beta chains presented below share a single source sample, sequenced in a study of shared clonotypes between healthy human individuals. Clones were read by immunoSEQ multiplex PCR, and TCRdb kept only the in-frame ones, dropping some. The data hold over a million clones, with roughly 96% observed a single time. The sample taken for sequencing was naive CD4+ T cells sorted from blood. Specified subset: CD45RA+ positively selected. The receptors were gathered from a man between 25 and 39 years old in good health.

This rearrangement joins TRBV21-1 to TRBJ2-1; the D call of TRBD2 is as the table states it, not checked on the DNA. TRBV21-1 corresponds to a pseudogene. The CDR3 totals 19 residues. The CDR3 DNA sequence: TGTGCCAGCAGCCTACGAGAGGGCCTAGCGATTAGCTCCTACAATGAGCAGTTCTTC. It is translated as CASSLREGLAISSYNEQFF.

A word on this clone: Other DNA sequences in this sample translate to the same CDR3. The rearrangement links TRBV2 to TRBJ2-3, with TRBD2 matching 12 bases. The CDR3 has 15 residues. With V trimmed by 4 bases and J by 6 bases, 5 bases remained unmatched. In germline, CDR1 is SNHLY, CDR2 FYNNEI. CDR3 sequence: CASSVRLAGGDTQYF. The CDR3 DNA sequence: TGTGCCAGCAGTGTCAGGCTAGCGGGAGGGGATACGCAGTATTTT.

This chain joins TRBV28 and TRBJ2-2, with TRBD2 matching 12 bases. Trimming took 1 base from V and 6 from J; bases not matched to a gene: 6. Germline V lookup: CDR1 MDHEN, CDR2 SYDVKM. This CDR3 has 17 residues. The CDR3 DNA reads TGTGCCAGCAGTTTATTTCGACTAGCGGGAGTCTCCGGGGAGCTGTTTTTT. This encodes CASSLFRLAGVSGELFF.

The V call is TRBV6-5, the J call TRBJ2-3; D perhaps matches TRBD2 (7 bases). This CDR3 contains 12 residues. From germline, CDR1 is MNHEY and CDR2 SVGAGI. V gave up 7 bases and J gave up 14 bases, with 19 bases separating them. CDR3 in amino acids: CASTPSGGALYF. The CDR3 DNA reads TGTGCCAGCACCCCATCGGGGGGCGCGTTGTATTTT.

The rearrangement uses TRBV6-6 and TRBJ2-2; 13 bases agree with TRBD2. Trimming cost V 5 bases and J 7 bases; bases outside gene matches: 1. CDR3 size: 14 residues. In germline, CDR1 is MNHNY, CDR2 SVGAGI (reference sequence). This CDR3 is CASSGTSGIGELFF. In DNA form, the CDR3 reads TGTGCCAGCAGTGGGACTAGCGGGATCGGGGAGCTGTTTTTT.

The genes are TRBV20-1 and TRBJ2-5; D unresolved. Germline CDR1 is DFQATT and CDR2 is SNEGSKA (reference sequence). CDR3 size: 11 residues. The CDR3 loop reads CSAPFPETQYF. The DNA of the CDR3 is TGCAGCGCCCCTTTCCCAGAGACCCAGTACTTC.

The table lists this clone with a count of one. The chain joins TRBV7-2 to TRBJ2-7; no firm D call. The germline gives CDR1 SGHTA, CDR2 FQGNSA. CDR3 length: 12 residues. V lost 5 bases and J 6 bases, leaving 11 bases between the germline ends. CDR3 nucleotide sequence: TGTGCCAGCAGCCTATATAGTGGCGAGCAGTACTTC. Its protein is CASSLYSGEQYF.

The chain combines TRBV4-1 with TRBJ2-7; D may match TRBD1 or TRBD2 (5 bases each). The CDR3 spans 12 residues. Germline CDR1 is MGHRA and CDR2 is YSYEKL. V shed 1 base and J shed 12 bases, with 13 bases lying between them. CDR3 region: CASSQVGGAVYF. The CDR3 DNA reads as TGCGCCAGCAGCCAAGTTGGGGGTGCGGTGTACTTC.

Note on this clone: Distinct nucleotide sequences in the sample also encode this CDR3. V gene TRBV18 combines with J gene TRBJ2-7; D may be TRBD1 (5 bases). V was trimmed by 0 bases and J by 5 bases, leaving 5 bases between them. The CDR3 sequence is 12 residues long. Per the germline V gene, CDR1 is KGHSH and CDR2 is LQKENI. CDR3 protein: CASSPPGDEQYF. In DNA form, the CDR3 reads TGTGCCAGCTCACCACCAGGGGACGAGCAGTACTTC.

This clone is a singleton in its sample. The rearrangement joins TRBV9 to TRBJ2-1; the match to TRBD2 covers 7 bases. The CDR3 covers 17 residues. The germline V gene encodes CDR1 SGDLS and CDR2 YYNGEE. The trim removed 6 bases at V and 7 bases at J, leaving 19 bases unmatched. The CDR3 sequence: CASTLGGSFSGVNEQFF. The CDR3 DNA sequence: TGTGCCAGCACCCTGGGCGGGAGTTTCTCAGGCGTTAATGAGCAGTTCTTC.

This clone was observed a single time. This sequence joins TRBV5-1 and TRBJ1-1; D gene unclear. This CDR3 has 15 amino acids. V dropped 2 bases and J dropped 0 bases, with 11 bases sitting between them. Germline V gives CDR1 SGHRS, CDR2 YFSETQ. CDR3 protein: CASSLPTQMNTEAFF. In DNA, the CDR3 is TGCGCCAGCAGCTTACCGACCCAAATGAACACTGAAGCTTTCTTT. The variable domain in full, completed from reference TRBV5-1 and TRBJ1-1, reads KAGVTQTPRYLIKTRGQQVTLSCSPISGHRSVSWYQQTPGQGLQFLFEYFSETQRNKGNFPGRFSGRQFSNSRSEMNVSTLELGDSALYLCASSLPTQMNTEAFFGQGTRLTVV.

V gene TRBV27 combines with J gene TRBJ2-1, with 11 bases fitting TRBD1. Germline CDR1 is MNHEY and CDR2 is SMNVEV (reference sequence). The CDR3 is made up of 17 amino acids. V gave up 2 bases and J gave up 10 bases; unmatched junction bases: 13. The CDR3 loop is CASSLKPGQGVGREQFF. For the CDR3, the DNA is TGTGCCAGCAGTTTAAAACCGGGACAGGGGGTGGGACGGGAGCAGTTCTTC.

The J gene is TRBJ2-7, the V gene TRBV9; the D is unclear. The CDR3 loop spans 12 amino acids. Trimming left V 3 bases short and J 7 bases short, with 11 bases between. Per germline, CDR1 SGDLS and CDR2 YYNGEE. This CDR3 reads CASSAPRPEQYF. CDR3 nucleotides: TGTGCCAGCAGCGCCCCCCGGCCAGAGCAGTACTTC.

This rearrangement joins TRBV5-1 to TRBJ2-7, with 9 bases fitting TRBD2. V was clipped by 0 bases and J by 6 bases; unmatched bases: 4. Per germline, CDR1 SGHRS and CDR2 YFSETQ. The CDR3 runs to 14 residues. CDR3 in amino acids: CASSLVAGDREQYF. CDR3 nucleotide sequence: TGCGCCAGCAGCTTGGTAGCGGGAGACCGCGAGCAGTACTTC.

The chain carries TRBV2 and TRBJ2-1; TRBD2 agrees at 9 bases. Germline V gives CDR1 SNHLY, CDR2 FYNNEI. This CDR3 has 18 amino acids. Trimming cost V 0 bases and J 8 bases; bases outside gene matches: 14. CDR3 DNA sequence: TGTGCCAGCAGTGAAGCGCTTCAGGGTGCGGGAGGGTTTGATGAGCAGTTCTTC. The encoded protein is CASSEALQGAGGFDEQFF.

The CDR3 spells CASTLGSGNTIYF. CDR3 in DNA: TGCGCCAGTACTCTAGGGTCTGGAAACACCATATATTTT. V usage is TRBV5-1 and J usage is TRBJ1-3; no clear D. This CDR3 spans 13 amino acids. Germline V CDR1 and CDR2: SGHRS, YFSETQ. Trimming left V 8 bases short and J 1 base short, with 10 bases between.

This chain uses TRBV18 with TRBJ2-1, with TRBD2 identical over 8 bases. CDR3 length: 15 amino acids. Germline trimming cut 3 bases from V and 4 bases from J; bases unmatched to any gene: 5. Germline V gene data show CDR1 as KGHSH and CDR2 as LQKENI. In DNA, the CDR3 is TGTGCCAGCTCACCTATAGCGGGAACTTACAATGAGCAGTTCTTC. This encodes CASSPIAGTYNEQFF. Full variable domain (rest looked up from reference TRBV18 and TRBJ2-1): NAGVMQNPRHLVRRRGQEARLRCSPMKGHSHVYWYRQLPEEGLKFMVYLQKENIIDESGMPKERFSAEFPKEGPSILRIQQVVRGDSAAYFCASSPIAGTYNEQFFGPGTRLTVL.

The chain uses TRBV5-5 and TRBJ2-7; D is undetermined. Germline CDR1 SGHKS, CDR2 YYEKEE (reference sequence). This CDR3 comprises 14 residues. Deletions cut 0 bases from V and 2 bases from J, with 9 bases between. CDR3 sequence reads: CASSLDSWAYEQYF. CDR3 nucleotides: TGTGCCAGCAGCTTGGACAGCTGGGCCTACGAGCAGTACTTC.

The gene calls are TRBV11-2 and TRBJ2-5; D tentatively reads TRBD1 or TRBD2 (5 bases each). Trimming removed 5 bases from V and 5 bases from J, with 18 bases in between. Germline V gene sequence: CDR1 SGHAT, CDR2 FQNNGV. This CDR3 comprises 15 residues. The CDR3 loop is CASSPGALTGETQYF. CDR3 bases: TGTGCCAGCAGCCCCGGGGCCCTAACGGGGGAGACCCAGTACTTC. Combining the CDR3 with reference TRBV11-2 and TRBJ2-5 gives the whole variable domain EAGVAQSPRYKIIEKRQSVAFWCNPISGHATLYWYQQILGQGPKLLIQFQNNGVVDDSQLPKDRFSAERLKGVDSTLKIQPAKLEDSAVYLCASSPGALTGETQYFGPGTRLLVL.

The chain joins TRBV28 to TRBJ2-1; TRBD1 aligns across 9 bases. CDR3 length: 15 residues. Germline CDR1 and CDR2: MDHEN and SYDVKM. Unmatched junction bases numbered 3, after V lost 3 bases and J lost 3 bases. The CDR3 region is CASSLTGGIYNEQFF. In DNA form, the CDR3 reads TGTGCCAGCAGTTTGACAGGGGGAATCTACAATGAGCAGTTCTTC.

CDR3 sequence: CASSDDRGSGNTIYF. The CDR3 DNA is TGTGCCAGCAGTGACGACAGGGGCTCTGGAAACACCATATATTTT. V is TRBV25-1 and J is TRBJ1-3; TRBD1 agrees at 8 bases. Unmatched junction bases numbered 1, after V lost 3 bases and J lost 0 bases. The germline gives CDR1 MGHDK, CDR2 SYGVNS. The CDR3 extends over 15 amino acids.

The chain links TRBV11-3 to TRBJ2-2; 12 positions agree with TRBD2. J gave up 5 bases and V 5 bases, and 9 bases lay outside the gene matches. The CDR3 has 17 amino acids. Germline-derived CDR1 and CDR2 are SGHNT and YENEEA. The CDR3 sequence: CASSKRTSGIETGELFF. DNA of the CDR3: TGTGCCAGCAGCAAACGGACTAGCGGGATCGAAACCGGGGAGCTGTTTTTT.

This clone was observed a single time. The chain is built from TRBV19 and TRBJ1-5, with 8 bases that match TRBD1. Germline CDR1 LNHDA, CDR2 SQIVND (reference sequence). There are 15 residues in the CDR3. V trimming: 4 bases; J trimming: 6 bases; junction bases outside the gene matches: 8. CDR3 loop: CASSKRTGQVQPQHF. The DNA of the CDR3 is TGTGCCAGTAGTAAACGGACAGGGCAAGTTCAGCCCCAGCATTTT.

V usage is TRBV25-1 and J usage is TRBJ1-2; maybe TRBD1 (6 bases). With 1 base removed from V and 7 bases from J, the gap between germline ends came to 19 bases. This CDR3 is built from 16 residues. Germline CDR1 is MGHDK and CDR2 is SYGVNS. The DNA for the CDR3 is TGTGCCAGCAGTGAATTGGGAGGGGGGGATATACTTGGCTACACCTTC. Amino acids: CASSELGGGDILGYTF.

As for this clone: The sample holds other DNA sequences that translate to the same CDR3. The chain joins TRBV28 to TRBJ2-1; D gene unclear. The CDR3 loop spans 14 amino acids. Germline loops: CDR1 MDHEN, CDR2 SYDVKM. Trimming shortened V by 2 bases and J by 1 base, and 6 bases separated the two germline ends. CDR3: CASSLRPSYNEQFF. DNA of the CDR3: TGTGCCAGCAGTTTACGCCCTTCCTACAATGAGCAGTTCTTC. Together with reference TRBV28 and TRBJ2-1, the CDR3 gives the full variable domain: DVKVTQSSRYLVKRTGEKVFLECVQDMDHENMFWYRQDPGLGLRLIYFSYDVKMKEKGDIPEGYSVSREKKERFSLILESASTNQTSMYLCASSLRPSYNEQFFGPGTRLTVL.